This T cell receptor beta chain stems from a study of control samples from healthy donors and cancer patients. Assay: immunoSEQ multiplex PCR; the TCRdb copy retains only in-frame clones and omits some. The data contain 190,000 or so clones, roughly 93% of them singletons. Trimming removed 0 bases from V and 6 bases from J; junction bases left unmatched: 2. CDR3 length equals 15 residues. In germline, CDR1 is SGHKS, CDR2 YYEKEE (reference sequence). The source material was blood. The chain recombines TRBV5-5 with TRBJ1-5; TRBD1 agrees at 11 bases. This TCR came from a man aged 18 to 29 in good health. For the CDR3, the DNA is TGTGCCAGCAGCTTGGTGGGACAGGGGGGTCAGCCCCAGCATTTT. Protein sequence: CASSLVGQGGQPQHF.